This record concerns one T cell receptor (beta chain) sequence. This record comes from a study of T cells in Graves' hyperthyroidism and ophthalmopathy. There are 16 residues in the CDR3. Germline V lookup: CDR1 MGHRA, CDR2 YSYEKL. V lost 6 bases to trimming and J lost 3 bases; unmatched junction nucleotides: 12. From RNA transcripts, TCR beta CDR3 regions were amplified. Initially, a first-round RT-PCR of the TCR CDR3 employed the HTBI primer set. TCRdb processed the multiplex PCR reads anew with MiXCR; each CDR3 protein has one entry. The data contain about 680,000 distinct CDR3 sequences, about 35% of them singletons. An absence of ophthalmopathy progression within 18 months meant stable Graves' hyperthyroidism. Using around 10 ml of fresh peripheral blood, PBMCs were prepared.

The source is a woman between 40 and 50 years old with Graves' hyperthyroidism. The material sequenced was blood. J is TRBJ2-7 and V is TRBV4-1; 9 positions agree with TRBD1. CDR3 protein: CASSPGTGQGIYEQYF. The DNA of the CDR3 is TGCGCCAGCAGTCCGGGTACGGGACAGGGTATCTACGAGCAGTACTTC.